One and the same sample provided the 17 T cell receptor beta chains below, sequenced in a study of T-cell memory formation after mild COVID-19. One entry per CDR3 protein results from TCRdb running MiXCR on the 5' RACE reads. This table has about 400,000 distinct CDR3 sequences, about 15% appearing once. What was sequenced was PBMCs or a T cell subset sorted from them (not recorded which). The receptors were sampled from a man between 18 and 29 years old who had mild COVID-19 (a few samples of this study predate the infection). Cell type and time point are not known.

The V gene is TRBV4-2, the J gene TRBJ2-5; no firm D call. The CDR3 extends over 13 amino acids. With 1 base removed from V and 2 bases from J, the gap between germline ends came to 5 bases. Germline CDR1 and CDR2: LGHNA and YNFKEQ. CDR3 residues: CASSQVRQETQYF. The DNA for the CDR3 is TGTGCCAGCAGCCAAGTGAGGCAAGAGACCCAGTACTTC.

The V and J genes are TRBV2 and TRBJ2-1; a weak D match, TRBD1 (5 bases). CDR1 and CDR2 from the germline V gene are SNHLY and FYNNEI. V lost 6 bases to trimming and J lost 8 bases, with 11 bases between them. There are 12 residues in the CDR3. CDR3 DNA sequence: TGTGCCAGCAGCTGGGGCAACGATGAGCAGTTCTTC. Its protein is CASSWGNDEQFF.

The rearrangement joins TRBV7-6 to TRBJ1-4; D remains ambiguous. This CDR3 comprises 13 residues. V was cut by 5 bases and J by 8 bases, with 12 bases left in between. Germline lookup yields CDR1 SGHVS and CDR2 FNYEAQ. The CDR3 loop is CASSPAPREKLFF. The CDR3 bases are TGTGCCAGCAGCCCAGCCCCCCGGGAAAAACTGTTTTTT.

This chain joins TRBV7-9 and TRBJ2-5, with D possibly being TRBD2 (6 bases). Per germline, CDR1 SEHNR and CDR2 FQNEAQ (reference sequence). The V end was cut by 3 bases, the J end by 7 bases, with 12 bases between. This CDR3 has 13 residues. The CDR3 region is CASSLREAGTQYF. The CDR3 nucleotides are TGTGCCAGCAGCTTGCGGGAAGCAGGGACCCAGTACTTC.

The genes are TRBV29-1 and TRBJ1-1, with TRBD1 matching 7 bases. Unmatched junction bases numbered 2, after V lost 4 bases and J lost 6 bases. The germline CDR1 and CDR2 sequences are SQVTM and ANQGSEA. CDR3 length equals 11 residues. Written as DNA, the CDR3 is TGCAGCGTTGTAGGGGGCGCTGAAGCTTTCTTT. This translates into CSVVGGAEAFF.

This clonotype was observed a single time. This may arise from a read error, as a much more abundant clone is one base away. CDR3 amino acids: CASSGAGQPNNEQYF. DNA of the CDR3: TGCGCCAGCAGTGGCGCGGGACAACCGAACAACGAGCAGTACTTC. The V gene is TRBV5-1, the J gene TRBJ2-7; D is perhaps TRBD1 or TRBD2 (6 bases each). Germline CDR1 SGHRS, CDR2 YFSETQ. The CDR3 has 15 residues. V lost 5 bases, J lost 5 bases, and 20 bases lay in between.

This clonotype was detected a few times. The V and J genes are TRBV5-1 and TRBJ2-1; 10 nucleotides align to TRBD2. The CDR3 is made up of 20 amino acids. The junction had 21 bases not matched to a gene; V was cut back by 2 bases and J by 7 bases. Germline V lookup: CDR1 SGHRS, CDR2 YFSETQ. The CDR3 coding sequence is TGCGCCAGCAGCTTAATTGGGGGAGCTAGCGGGGGACACAGGTGGAATGAGCAGTTCTTC. The encoded protein is CASSLIGGASGGHRWNEQFF.

The V call is TRBV19, the J call TRBJ2-3, with 8 bases matching TRBD2. This CDR3 spans 14 amino acids. J was trimmed by 7 bases and V by 7 bases; bases with no gene match: 10. Germline CDR1 reads LNHDA; CDR2 reads SQIVND (reference sequence). The CDR3 nucleotides are TGTGCCAGTACCCCAGCGGGGGCCGTGAATACGCAGTATTTT. Translated: CASTPAGAVNTQYF.

This clonotype was seen more than once but under ten times. The rearrangement links TRBV4-3 to TRBJ1-4; D ambiguous. Trimming stripped 0 bases from V and 3 bases from J, with 14 bases between. CDR3 length: 17 amino acids. CDR1 LGHNA and CDR2 YSLEER come from the germline V gene. The CDR3 nucleotides read TGCGCCAGCAGCCAAGATTTGCTACCCTCATCTAATGAAAAACTGTTTTTT. Translating gives CASSQDLLPSSNEKLFF.

This chain links TRBV5-6 with TRBJ1-2, with 9 bases identical to TRBD1. The CDR3 is 19 residues long. J gave up 6 bases and V 0 bases, and 18 bases lay outside the gene matches. Per germline, CDR1 SGHDT and CDR2 YYEEEE. Written as DNA, the CDR3 is TGTGCCAGCAGCTTGGCCAGGACAGGGGCCTTGGCGTGGGGGAATGGCTACACCTTC. Translated: CASSLARTGALAWGNGYTF.

The rearrangement links TRBV2 to TRBJ1-5; D not certain. CDR1 SNHLY and CDR2 FYNNEI come from the germline V gene. This CDR3 is built from 15 residues. V shed 7 bases and J shed 4 bases, with 17 bases lying between them. The CDR3 sequence: CASNLLRALNQPQHF. For the CDR3, the DNA is TGTGCCAGCAATCTCCTTCGGGCACTTAATCAGCCCCAGCATTTT.

The chain carries TRBV4-1 and TRBJ2-7, with D unresolved. There are 13 residues in the CDR3. V lost 1 base and J 3 bases, leaving 7 bases between the germline ends. Looked up from germline, CDR1 is MGHRA and CDR2 is YSYEKL. CDR3 coding DNA: TGCGCCAGCAGCCAAGCCACAAACTACGAGCAGTACGTC. The encoded protein is CASSQATNYEQYV.

This clonotype appeared a few times. The chain combines TRBV6-5 with TRBJ1-5; the D gene is possibly TRBD1 (6 bases). V was clipped by 5 bases and J by 0 bases, with 20 bases between them. Germline CDR1 MNHEY, CDR2 SVGAGI. The CDR3 consists of 18 residues. CDR3 coding DNA: TGTGCCAGCAGTGACCGCGCTACGGGACAAAATAGCAATCAGCCCCAGCATTTT. This codes for CASSDRATGQNSNQPQHF.

This clonotype was detected once. This sequence joins TRBV12-3 or TRBV12-4 and TRBJ1-1; 7 bases agree with TRBD1. The CDR3 is 16 residues long. V was pared by 4 bases and J by 1 base, with 9 bases of the junction left unmatched. CDR3 in amino acids: CASSSGSTGRNTEAFF. In nucleotides, the CDR3 is TGTGCCAGCAGTTCGGGGTCGACAGGGAGGAACACTGAAGCTTTCTTT.

This clonotype appeared a few times. The chain employs TRBV5-8 and TRBJ1-6, with D unresolved. Trimming removed 2 bases at V and 9 bases at J, with 15 bases between. Germline V gives CDR1 SGHTS, CDR2 YDEGEE. This CDR3 contains 15 residues. The CDR3, as DNA: TGTGCCAGCAGCTTTAGGGTAACGGGAGGTTCACCCCTCCACTTT. It specifies CASSFRVTGGSPLHF.

This clonotype was observed a few times. The chain links TRBV10-3 to TRBJ2-2, with 8 nucleotides matching TRBD1. The CDR3 loop spans 14 amino acids. CDR1 and CDR2 from the germline V gene are ENHRY and SYGVKD. Losses at the gene ends were 8 bases for V and 9 bases for J; bases not matched to a gene: 11. This chain's CDR3 is CAIGSGGAGRELFF. CDR3 bases: TGTGCCATCGGATCAGGGGGCGCGGGCCGGGAGCTGTTTTTT.

The chain has TRBV7-2 and TRBJ2-3; TRBD2 agrees at 8 bases. Germline-derived CDR1 and CDR2 are SGHTA and FQGNSA. Trimming cost V 4 bases and J 5 bases; bases outside gene matches: 11. This CDR3 contains 16 residues. CDR3: CASSSTSGLAKDTQYF. As DNA, the CDR3 is TGTGCCAGCAGCTCCACTAGCGGCTTGGCCAAAGATACGCAGTATTTT.